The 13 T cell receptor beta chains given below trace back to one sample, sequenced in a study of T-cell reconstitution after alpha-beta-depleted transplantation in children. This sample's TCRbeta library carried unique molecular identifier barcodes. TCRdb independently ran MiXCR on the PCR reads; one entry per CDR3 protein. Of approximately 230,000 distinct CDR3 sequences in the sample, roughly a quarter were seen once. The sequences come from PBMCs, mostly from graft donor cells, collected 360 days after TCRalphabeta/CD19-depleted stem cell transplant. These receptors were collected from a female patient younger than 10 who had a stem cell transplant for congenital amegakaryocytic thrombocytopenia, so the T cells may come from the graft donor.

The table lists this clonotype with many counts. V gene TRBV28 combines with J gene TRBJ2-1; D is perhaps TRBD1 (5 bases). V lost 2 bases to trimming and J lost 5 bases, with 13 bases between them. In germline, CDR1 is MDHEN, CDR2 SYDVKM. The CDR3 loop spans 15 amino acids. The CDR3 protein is CASSLVWSRDNEQFF. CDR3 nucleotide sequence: TGTGCCAGCAGTTTAGTGTGGTCCAGGGACAATGAGCAGTTCTTC.

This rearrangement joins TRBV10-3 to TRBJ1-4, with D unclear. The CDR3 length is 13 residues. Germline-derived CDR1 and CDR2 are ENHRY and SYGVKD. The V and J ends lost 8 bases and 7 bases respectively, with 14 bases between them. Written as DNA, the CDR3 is TGTGCCATCGAAGTGGGCTTGAGTGAAAAACTGTTTTTT. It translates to CAIEVGLSEKLFF.

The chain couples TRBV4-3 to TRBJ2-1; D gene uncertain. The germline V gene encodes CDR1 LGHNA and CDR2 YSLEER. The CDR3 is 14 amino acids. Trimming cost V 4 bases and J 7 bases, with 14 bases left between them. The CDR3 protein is CASSPQVNSNEQFF. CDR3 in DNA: TGCGCCAGCAGCCCACAAGTAAACTCTAATGAGCAGTTCTTC.

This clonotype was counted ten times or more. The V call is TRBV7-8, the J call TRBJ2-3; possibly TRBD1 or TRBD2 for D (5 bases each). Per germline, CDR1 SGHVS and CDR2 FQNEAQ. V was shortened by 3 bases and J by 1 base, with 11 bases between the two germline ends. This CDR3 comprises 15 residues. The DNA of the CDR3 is TGTGCCAGCAGCTTCGTTCTGGGGGGCACAGATACGCAGTATTTT. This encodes CASSFVLGGTDTQYF.

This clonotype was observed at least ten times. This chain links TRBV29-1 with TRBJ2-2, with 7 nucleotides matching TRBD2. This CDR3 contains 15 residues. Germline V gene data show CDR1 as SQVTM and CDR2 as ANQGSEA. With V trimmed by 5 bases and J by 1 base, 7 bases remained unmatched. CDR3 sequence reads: CSVSVGGRNTGELFF. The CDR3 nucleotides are TGCAGCGTTTCGGTTGGCGGGAGGAACACCGGGGAGCTGTTTTTT.

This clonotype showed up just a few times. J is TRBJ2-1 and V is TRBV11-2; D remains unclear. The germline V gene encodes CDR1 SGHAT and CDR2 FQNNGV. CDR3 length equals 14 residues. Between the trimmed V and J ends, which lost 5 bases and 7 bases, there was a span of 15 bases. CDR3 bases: TGTGCCAGCAGCCCCGATAAGGGCCGGAATGAGCAGTTCTTC. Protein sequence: CASSPDKGRNEQFF.

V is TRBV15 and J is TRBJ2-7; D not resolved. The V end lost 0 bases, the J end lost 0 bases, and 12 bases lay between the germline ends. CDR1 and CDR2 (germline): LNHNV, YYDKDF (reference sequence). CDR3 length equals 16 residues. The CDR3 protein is CATSRDGSSRSYEQYF. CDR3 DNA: TGTGCCACCAGCAGAGATGGTTCTTCCCGCTCCTACGAGCAGTACTTC.

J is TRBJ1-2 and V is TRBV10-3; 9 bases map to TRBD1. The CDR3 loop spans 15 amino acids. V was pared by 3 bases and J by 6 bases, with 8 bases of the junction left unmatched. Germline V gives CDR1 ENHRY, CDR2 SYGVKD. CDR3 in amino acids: CAISEGRTGVDGYTF. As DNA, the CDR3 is TGTGCCATCAGTGAAGGAAGGACAGGGGTGGATGGCTACACCTTC.

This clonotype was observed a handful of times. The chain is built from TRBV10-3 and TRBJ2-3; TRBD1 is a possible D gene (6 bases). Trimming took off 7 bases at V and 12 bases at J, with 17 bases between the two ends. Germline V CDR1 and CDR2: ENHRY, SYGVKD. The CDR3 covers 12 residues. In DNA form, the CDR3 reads TGTGCCATCACCCGAACAGGGTCGGACCAGTATTTT. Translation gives CAITRTGSDQYF.

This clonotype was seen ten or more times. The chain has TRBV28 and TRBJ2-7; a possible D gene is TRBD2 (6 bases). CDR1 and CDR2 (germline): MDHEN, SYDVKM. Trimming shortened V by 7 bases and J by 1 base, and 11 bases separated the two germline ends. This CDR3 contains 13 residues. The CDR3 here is CASTLSGSYEQYF. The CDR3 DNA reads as TGTGCCAGCACTCTGAGCGGGTCCTACGAGCAGTACTTC.

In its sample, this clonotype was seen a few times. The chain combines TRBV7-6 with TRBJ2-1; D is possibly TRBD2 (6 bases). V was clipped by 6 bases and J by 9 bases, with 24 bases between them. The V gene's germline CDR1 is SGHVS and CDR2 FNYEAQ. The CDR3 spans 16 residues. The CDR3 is CASSRTGLVGGIEQFF. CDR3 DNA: TGTGCCAGCAGTCGGACGGGCTTAGTGGGCGGGATTGAGCAGTTCTTC.

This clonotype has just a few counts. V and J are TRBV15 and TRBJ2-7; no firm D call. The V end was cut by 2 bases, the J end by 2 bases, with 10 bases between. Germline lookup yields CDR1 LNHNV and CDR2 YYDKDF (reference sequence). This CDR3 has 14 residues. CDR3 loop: CATSRSQSAYEQYF. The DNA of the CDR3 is TGTGCCACCAGCAGATCCCAGAGTGCCTACGAGCAGTACTTC.

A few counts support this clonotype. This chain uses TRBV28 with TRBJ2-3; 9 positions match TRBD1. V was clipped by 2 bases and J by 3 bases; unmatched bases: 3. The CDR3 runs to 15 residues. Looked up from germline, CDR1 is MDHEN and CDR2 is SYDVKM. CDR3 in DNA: TGTGCCAGCAGTTTACCCGGGACAGGGACAGATACGCAGTATTTT. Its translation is CASSLPGTGTDTQYF. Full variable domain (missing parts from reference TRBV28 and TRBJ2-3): DVKVTQSSRYLVKRTGEKVFLECVQDMDHENMFWYRQDPGLGLRLIYFSYDVKMKEKGDIPEGYSVSREKKERFSLILESASTNQTSMYLCASSLPGTGTDTQYFGPGTRLTVL.